Listed here are 27 T cell receptor beta chains from one sample, sequenced in a study of shared T cell receptors in the human thymus. Clones were read by immunoSEQ multiplex PCR, and TCRdb kept only the in-frame ones, dropping some. The sample holds approximately 730,000 clones, around 85% seen once. This sample was also put to use in a study of human thymus T cells.

The sequencing sample was made of thymocytes. These receptors were taken from a girl under two years old with a congenital heart defect.

The chain uses TRBV7-2 and TRBJ1-4, with D uncertain. The germline V and J ends were trimmed by 5 bases and 4 bases, with 17 bases remaining between them. The V gene's germline CDR1 is SGHTA and CDR2 FQGNSA. CDR3 length: 16 residues. The CDR3 coding sequence is TGTGCCAGCAGCCGCGACACGGAACGGGGTAATGAAAAACTGTTTTTT. It encodes CASSRDTERGNEKLFF.

This chain links TRBV5-1 with TRBJ1-6, with 7 bases that match TRBD1. There are 18 residues in the CDR3. The germline V gene encodes CDR1 SGHRS and CDR2 YFSETQ. The V and J ends lost 1 base and 7 bases, in that order; junction bases with no gene match: 14. The CDR3 DNA reads TGCGCCAGCAGCTTGATATGTTCTGGGACAGCCCAGAATTCACCCCTCCACTTT. Residues: CASSLICSGTAQNSPLHF.

This chain links TRBV4-3 with TRBJ1-6; D may be TRBD1 (5 bases). This CDR3 is built from 14 residues. The germline CDR1 and CDR2 sequences are LGHNA and YSLEER. V shed 5 bases and J shed 6 bases, with 11 bases lying between them. The CDR3 nucleotides read TGCGCCAGCAGCGTCCGGGACTGTAATTCACCCCTCCACTTT. It specifies CASSVRDCNSPLHF.

The V and J genes are TRBV6-6 and TRBJ2-5; D is uncertain. The CDR3 is 15 amino acids. CDR1 and CDR2 (germline): MNHNY, SVGAGI (reference sequence). V was shortened by 0 bases and J by 7 bases, with 15 bases between the two germline ends. For the CDR3, the DNA is TGTGCCAGCAGTTACTCGAAAGACTCCCCCGGGACCCAGTACTTC. Protein product: CASSYSKDSPGTQYF.

The V gene is TRBV28, the J gene TRBJ2-3; D is possibly TRBD2 (5 bases). The CDR3 contains 13 residues. The germline gives CDR1 MDHEN, CDR2 SYDVKM. Between the trimmed V and J ends, which lost 4 bases and 0 bases, there was a span of 5 bases. The CDR3 nucleotides are TGTGCCAGCAGTTGGACTAGCACAGATACGCAGTATTTT. It codes for CASSWTSTDTQYF.

This clone occurred a few times. The chain recombines TRBV19 with TRBJ2-5; D is perhaps TRBD2 (6 bases). This CDR3 comprises 16 residues. The germline V gene encodes CDR1 LNHDA and CDR2 SQIVND (reference sequence). Trimming removed 6 bases from V and 4 bases from J, with 21 bases in between. CDR3 coding DNA: TGTGCCAGTAGCCCCCCCGCGGGGCTTGAGGGAGAGACCCAGTACTTC. This encodes CASSPPAGLEGETQYF.

This rearrangement joins TRBV5-6 to TRBJ2-1; 10 bases map to TRBD2. CDR3 size: 15 residues. Germline lookup yields CDR1 SGHDT and CDR2 YYEEEE. The V and J ends lost 2 bases and 7 bases, in that order; junction bases with no gene match: 6. CDR3 nucleotides: TGTGCCAGCAGCTTTCTACTAGCGGGAAAAAATGAGCAGTTCTTC. This encodes CASSFLLAGKNEQFF.

This clone was detected a few times. The genes are TRBV28 and TRBJ2-3, with 9 positions matching TRBD1. Per germline, CDR1 MDHEN and CDR2 SYDVKM. Unmatched junction bases numbered 9, after V lost 6 bases and J lost 5 bases. CDR3 length: 15 amino acids. The CDR3 sequence is CASSPQGAWGDTQYF. The DNA for the CDR3 is TGTGCCAGCAGCCCACAGGGGGCTTGGGGAGATACGCAGTATTTT.

This sequence joins TRBV5-6 and TRBJ1-2; 7 nucleotides line up with TRBD1. This CDR3 comprises 16 residues. Germline V gene data show CDR1 as SGHDT and CDR2 as YYEEEE. The trim removed 6 bases at V and 2 bases at J, leaving 13 bases unmatched. CDR3 protein: CASTMARPGGNYGYTF. The CDR3 DNA follows: TGTGCCAGCACCATGGCTCGGCCAGGGGGAAACTATGGCTACACCTTC. The whole variable domain, remainder taken from reference TRBV5-6 and TRBJ1-2, is DAGVTQSPTHLIKTRGQQVTLRCSPKSGHDTVSWYQQALGQGPQFIFQYYEEEERQRGNFPDRFSGHQFPNYSSELNVNALLLGDSALYLCASTMARPGGNYGYTFGSGTRLTVV.

The rearrangement uses TRBV19 and TRBJ2-3, with D perhaps matching TRBD1 (6 bases). This CDR3 is built from 14 residues. V was shortened by 5 bases and J by 3 bases, with 12 bases between the two germline ends. Germline V lookup: CDR1 LNHDA, CDR2 SQIVND (reference sequence). The CDR3 DNA sequence: TGTGCCAGTAGTCCCAGGGGATGGACAGATACGCAGTATTTT. The encoded protein is CASSPRGWTDTQYF.

The chain recombines TRBV18 with TRBJ1-2; D may be TRBD1 (6 bases). Germline CDR1 is KGHSH and CDR2 is LQKENI. The CDR3 contains 16 residues. Trimming removed 2 bases from V and 0 bases from J, with 13 bases in between. The CDR3: CASSPTAGAANYGYTF. The CDR3 nucleotides read TGTGCCAGCTCACCAACGGCAGGGGCAGCTAACTATGGCTACACCTTC.

The V call is TRBV2, the J call TRBJ1-2, with 7 bases lining up with TRBD1. CDR3 length: 14 residues. V trimming: 8 bases; J trimming: 4 bases; junction bases outside the gene matches: 10. CDR1 is SNHLY and CDR2 is FYNNEI in the germline V gene. CDR3 residues: CASASSTGRYGYTF. CDR3 coding DNA: TGTGCCAGCGCGAGTTCGACAGGGCGCTATGGCTACACCTTC.

The V call is TRBV6-4, the J call TRBJ1-5; weak D call: TRBD1 (6 bases). This CDR3 is 15 amino acids long. The V end lost 6 bases, the J end lost 4 bases, and 16 bases lay between the germline ends. Per the germline V gene, CDR1 is MRHNA and CDR2 is SNTAGT. CDR3 protein: CASRQTGRGNQPQHF. DNA of the CDR3: TGTGCCAGCAGGCAAACAGGGAGAGGGAATCAGCCCCAGCATTTT.

The table lists this clone with a count of one. The chain recombines TRBV5-1 with TRBJ1-4; the match to TRBD1 covers 8 bases. The germline V gene has CDR1 SGHRS and CDR2 YFSETQ. The CDR3 contains 13 residues. V trimming: 4 bases; J trimming: 8 bases; junction bases outside the gene matches: 4. CDR3 in DNA: TGCGCCAGCAGCGACCCAGGGGGCGAAAAACTGTTTTTT. This gives the protein CASSDPGGEKLFF.

This clone was seen once. The CDR3 region is CAIRETGGVTGELFF. For the CDR3, the DNA is TGTGCCATCAGGGAGACAGGGGGAGTCACCGGGGAGCTGTTTTTT. This rearrangement joins TRBV10-3 to TRBJ2-2, with 9 positions matching TRBD1. J lost 4 bases, V lost 6 bases, and 6 bases had no gene match. Germline V gene lookup returns CDR1 ENHRY and CDR2 SYGVKD. The CDR3 runs to 15 residues.

This chain joins TRBV7-9 and TRBJ2-5; tentatively, D is TRBD1 (6 bases). The CDR3 covers 18 residues. Trimming stripped 5 bases from V and 5 bases from J, with 27 bases between. The germline V gene has CDR1 SEHNR and CDR2 FQNEAQ (reference sequence). CDR3 nucleotide sequence: TGTGCCAGCAGCCCCTACAGGGTGGGGGTGGCAAGTTTGGAGACCCAGTACTTC. It yields the protein CASSPYRVGVASLETQYF.

The chain has TRBV2 and TRBJ1-5; no definite D call. This CDR3 has 20 amino acids. Germline CDR1 is SNHLY and CDR2 is FYNNEI. The V and J ends lost 0 bases and 5 bases respectively, with 26 bases between them. This CDR3 is CASSEAYNPRLINLHQPQHF. The DNA for the CDR3 is TGTGCCAGCAGTGAAGCGTACAATCCACGTCTCATCAACCTTCATCAGCCCCAGCATTTT.

In its sample, this clone was seen a few times. This sequence joins TRBV15 and TRBJ2-1; 11 bases align to TRBD2. Germline lookup yields CDR1 LNHNV and CDR2 YYDKDF (reference sequence). After removal of 0 bases from V and 7 bases from J, the junction contained 11 bases not matched to a gene. The CDR3 is 18 amino acids. The CDR3 nucleotides read TGTGCCACCAGCAGAGATCGGTATAGCGGGGGGGCCCGAAATGAGCAGTTCTTC. Translated: CATSRDRYSGGARNEQFF.

Comment on this clone: The sample has other DNA sequences that encode this CDR3 too. The chain employs TRBV5-1 and TRBJ1-4; D is possibly TRBD1 (5 bases). The V end was cut by 0 bases, the J end by 5 bases, with 5 bases between. Per germline, CDR1 SGHRS and CDR2 YFSETQ. The CDR3 runs to 13 residues. The CDR3 nucleotides are TGCGCCAGCAGCTTGGGACAGAATGAAAAACTGTTTTTT. Amino acids: CASSLGQNEKLFF.

The gene calls are TRBV25-1 and TRBJ1-4; 9 bases match TRBD1. CDR1 is MGHDK and CDR2 is SYGVNS in the germline V gene. The CDR3 is made up of 13 amino acids. With V trimmed by 4 bases and J by 8 bases, 2 bases remained unmatched. The CDR3, as DNA: TGTGCCAGCAGTGCCACAGGGGGCGAAAAACTGTTTTTT. Translation: CASSATGGEKLFF.

V gene TRBV9 combines with J gene TRBJ1-6, with D unresolved. The V end was cut by 4 bases, the J end by 6 bases, with 14 bases between. Germline V lookup: CDR1 SGDLS, CDR2 YYNGEE. CDR3 length: 15 amino acids. The CDR3 reads CASSPGGGVNSPLHF. CDR3 coding DNA: TGTGCCAGCAGCCCAGGTGGCGGGGTTAATTCACCCCTCCACTTT.

This clone has only one observation. V and J are TRBV18 and TRBJ2-7; 8 bases are a match to TRBD1. CDR3 size: 14 residues. V shed 6 bases and J 4 bases; nucleotides not matched to a gene: 8. Germline lookup yields CDR1 KGHSH and CDR2 LQKENI. The CDR3 sequence is CASSPGTGLYEQYF. The CDR3 DNA follows: TGTGCCAGCTCCCCCGGGACAGGCCTATACGAGCAGTACTTC.

The V and J genes are TRBV5-1 and TRBJ2-1, with a possible D match to TRBD1 (9 bases). Trimming removed 3 bases from V and 4 bases from J, with 23 bases in between. The CDR3 consists of 18 residues. CDR1 is SGHRS, CDR2 YFSETQ, per germline. In DNA form, the CDR3 reads TGCGCCAGCAGCTACCGGACACAGGGGGCGGGGGGTTACAATGAGCAGTTCTTC. This sequence encodes CASSYRTQGAGGYNEQFF.

This chain links TRBV7-8 with TRBJ2-5; 11 bases line up with TRBD1. Germline trimming cut 5 bases from V and 5 bases from J; bases unmatched to any gene: 16. Germline V CDR1 and CDR2: SGHVS, FQNEAQ. The CDR3 consists of 18 residues. For the CDR3, the DNA is TGTGCCAGCAGCCCCCCCCCGGGACAGGGGGTTGGACGTGAGACCCAGTACTTC. This sequence encodes CASSPPPGQGVGRETQYF.

The chain couples TRBV5-1 to TRBJ1-1, with 10 bases fitting TRBD1. This CDR3 spans 13 amino acids. J was trimmed by 9 bases and V by 3 bases; bases with no gene match: 5. The germline gives CDR1 SGHRS, CDR2 YFSETQ. As DNA, the CDR3 is TGCGCCAGCAGCTGGGGGGACAGGGGTAAAGCTTTCTTT. This codes for CASSWGDRGKAFF.

This clone has a handful of counts. The chain carries TRBV9 and TRBJ1-2; no definite D call. The CDR3 spans 17 residues. From germline, CDR1 is SGDLS and CDR2 YYNGEE. Trimming took off 0 bases at V and 0 bases at J, with 15 bases between the two ends. CDR3 residues: CASSVASTAQSNYGYTF. The CDR3 region has the DNA TGTGCCAGCAGCGTAGCTTCCACAGCCCAGTCTAACTATGGCTACACCTTC.

This clone has just one count. The J gene is TRBJ1-2, the V gene TRBV30; no clear D gene. The CDR3 length is 13 residues. CDR1 is GTSNPN, CDR2 SVGIG, per germline (reference sequence). Trimming removed 3 bases at V and 7 bases at J, with 15 bases between. CDR3 DNA: TGTGCCTGGAGGGAGGCAGAACTTTGTGGCTACACCTTC. Amino acid sequence: CAWREAELCGYTF.